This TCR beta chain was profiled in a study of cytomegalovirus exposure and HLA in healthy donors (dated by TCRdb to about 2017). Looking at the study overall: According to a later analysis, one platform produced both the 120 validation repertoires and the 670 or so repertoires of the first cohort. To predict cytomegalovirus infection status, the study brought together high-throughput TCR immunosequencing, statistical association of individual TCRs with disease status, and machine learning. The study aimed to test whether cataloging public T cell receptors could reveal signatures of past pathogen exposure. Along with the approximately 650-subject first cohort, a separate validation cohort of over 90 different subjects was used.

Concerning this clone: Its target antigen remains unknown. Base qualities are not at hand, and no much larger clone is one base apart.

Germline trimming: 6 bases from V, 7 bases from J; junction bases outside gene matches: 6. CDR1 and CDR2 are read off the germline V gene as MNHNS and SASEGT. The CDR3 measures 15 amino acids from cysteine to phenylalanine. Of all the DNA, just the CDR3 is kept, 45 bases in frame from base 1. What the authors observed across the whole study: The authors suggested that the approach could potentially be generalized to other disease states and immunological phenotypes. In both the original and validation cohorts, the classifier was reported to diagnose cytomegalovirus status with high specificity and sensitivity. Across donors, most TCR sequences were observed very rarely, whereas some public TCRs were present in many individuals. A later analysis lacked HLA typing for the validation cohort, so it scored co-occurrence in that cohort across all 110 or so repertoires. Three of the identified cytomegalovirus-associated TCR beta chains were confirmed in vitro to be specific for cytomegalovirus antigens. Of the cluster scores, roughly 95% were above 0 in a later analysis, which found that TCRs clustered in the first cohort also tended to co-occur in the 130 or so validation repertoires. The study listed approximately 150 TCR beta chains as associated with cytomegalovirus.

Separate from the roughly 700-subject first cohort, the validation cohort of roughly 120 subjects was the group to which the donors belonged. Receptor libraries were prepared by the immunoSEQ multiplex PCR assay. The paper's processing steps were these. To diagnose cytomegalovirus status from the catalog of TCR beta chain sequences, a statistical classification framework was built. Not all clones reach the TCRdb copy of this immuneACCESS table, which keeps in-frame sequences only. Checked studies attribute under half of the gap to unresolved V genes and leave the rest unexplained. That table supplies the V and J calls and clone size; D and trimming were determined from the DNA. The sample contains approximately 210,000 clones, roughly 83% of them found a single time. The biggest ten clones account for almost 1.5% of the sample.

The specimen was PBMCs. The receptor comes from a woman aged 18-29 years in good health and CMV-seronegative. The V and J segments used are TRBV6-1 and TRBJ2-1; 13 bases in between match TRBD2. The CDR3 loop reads CASSPLAGGLNEQFF. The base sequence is TGTGCCAGCAGCCCACTAGCGGGGGGGCTGAATGAGCAGTTCTTC.